One sample yielded the 32 T cell receptor beta chains listed below, sequenced in a study of blood T cell repertoires in COVID-19. Produced via immunoSEQ multiplex PCR; TCRdb's table is partial and in-frame only. The sample records approximately 140,000 clones, 84% being singletons. Source material: PBMCs or T cells enriched from blood (not recorded which). The receptor set was obtained from a middle-aged man in a cohort exposed to, infected with or recovered from COVID-19 (not recorded which).

The rearrangement joins TRBV19 to TRBJ2-1; D is unresolved. Germline V gene lookup returns CDR1 LNHDA and CDR2 SQIVND (reference sequence). V lost 1 base, J lost 8 bases, and 9 bases lay in between. This CDR3 has 13 residues. The CDR3 reads CASSIVGLDEQFF. CDR3 nucleotides: TGTGCCAGTAGTATAGTCGGTCTCGATGAGCAGTTCTTC.

The chain employs TRBV30 and TRBJ2-5; weak D call: TRBD2 (6 bases). CDR1 is GTSNPN and CDR2 is SVGIG in the germline V gene (reference sequence). This CDR3 region has 13 residues. Trimming took off 2 bases at V and 2 bases at J, with 9 bases between the two ends. Here the CDR3 reads CAWSSGLQETQYF. CDR3 DNA sequence: TGTGCCTGGAGTAGCGGGCTTCAAGAGACCCAGTACTTC.

The rearrangement joins TRBV11-2 to TRBJ1-1, with no clear D. The V gene lost 3 bases and the J gene lost 1 base, with 9 bases spanning the gap. This CDR3 region has 14 residues. Germline V lookup: CDR1 SGHAT, CDR2 FQNNGV. The CDR3 protein is CASSFFVQNTEAFF. CDR3 coding DNA: TGTGCCAGCAGCTTCTTTGTACAGAACACTGAAGCTTTCTTT.

This clone is medium-sized in the sample. The chain recombines TRBV6-4 with TRBJ1-2, with TRBD1 matching 10 bases. Germline lookup yields CDR1 MRHNA and CDR2 SNTAGT. V lost 2 bases to trimming and J lost 7 bases; unmatched junction nucleotides: 4. CDR3 length equals 14 residues. Written as DNA, the CDR3 is TGTGCCAGCAGTGACGGGACAGGGGTTTTTGGCTACACCTTC. Its translation is CASSDGTGVFGYTF.

The chain recombines TRBV28 with TRBJ2-1; possibly TRBD1 for D (7 bases). CDR1 is MDHEN and CDR2 is SYDVKM in the germline V gene. The CDR3 sequence is 13 residues long. V shed 5 bases and J shed 6 bases, with 11 bases lying between them. The CDR3 DNA sequence: TGTGCCAGCAGTGGAGGGGGCCCCAATGAGCAGTTCTTC. It translates to CASSGGGPNEQFF. The variable domain in full, with the rest retrieved from reference TRBV28 and TRBJ2-1, is DVKVTQSSRYLVKRTGEKVFLECVQDMDHENMFWYRQDPGLGLRLIYFSYDVKMKEKGDIPEGYSVSREKKERFSLILESASTNQTSMYLCASSGGGPNEQFFGPGTRLTVL.

The genes are TRBV7-8 and TRBJ2-1; 12 nucleotides line up with TRBD2. This CDR3 comprises 17 residues. The germline V gene encodes CDR1 SGHVS and CDR2 FQNEAQ. V gave up 0 bases and J gave up 0 bases; unmatched junction bases: 0. The CDR3 DNA follows: TGTGCCAGCAGCTTAGCGACTAGCGGGGGCTCCTACAATGAGCAGTTCTTC. As protein: CASSLATSGGSYNEQFF.

This chain uses TRBV11-2 with TRBJ2-1, with TRBD2 as a possible D gene (7 bases). Germline CDR1 and CDR2: SGHAT and FQNNGV. This CDR3 is built from 17 residues. V was clipped by 0 bases and J by 0 bases, with 12 bases between them. Written as DNA, the CDR3 is TGTGCCAGCAGCTTAGATCCGGGGGGCCACTCCTACAATGAGCAGTTCTTC. Protein: CASSLDPGGHSYNEQFF.

The gene calls are TRBV7-9 and TRBJ2-5, with a weak D call TRBD1 (6 bases). Looked up from germline, CDR1 is SEHNR and CDR2 is FQNEAQ (reference sequence). This CDR3 has 17 residues. V lost 3 bases and J lost 5, with 22 bases in between. As DNA, the CDR3 is TGTGCCAGCAGCTTCCCCCGAACAGGGCGGGTGAGGGAGACCCAGTACTTC. It specifies CASSFPRTGRVRETQYF. The variable domain in full, completed from reference TRBV7-9 and TRBJ2-5, reads DTGVSQNPRHKITKRGQNVTFRCDPISEHNRLYWYRQTLGQGPEFLTYFQNEAQLEKSRLLSDRFSAERPKGSFSTLEIQRTEQGDSAMYLCASSFPRTGRVRETQYFGPGTRLLVL.

The chain joins TRBV9 to TRBJ2-7; TRBD1 might be the D (6 bases). CDR3 length: 15 amino acids. Germline CDR1 reads SGDLS; CDR2 reads YYNGEE. Trimming took off 0 bases at V and 6 bases at J, with 16 bases between the two ends. Here the CDR3 reads CASSVGQGLVFEQYF. CDR3 DNA: TGTGCCAGCAGCGTAGGGCAGGGGCTTGTATTCGAGCAGTACTTC.

The chain employs TRBV9 and TRBJ1-4; TRBD1 aligns across 7 bases. Germline assignment: CDR1 SGDLS and CDR2 YYNGEE. V lost 3 bases to trimming and J lost 0 bases; unmatched junction nucleotides: 5. The CDR3 covers 16 residues. CDR3 nucleotide sequence: TGTGCCAGCAGCGCCGGGACAGTCGCAACTAATGAAAAACTGTTTTTT. It encodes CASSAGTVATNEKLFF.

The J gene is TRBJ2-1, the V gene TRBV12-5; no definite D call. CDR3 size: 15 residues. Germline CDR1 LGHNT, CDR2 FRNRAP. The V and J ends lost 6 bases and 8 bases respectively, with 20 bases between them. The CDR3 DNA reads TGTGCTAGTGGCTCTATACGTATTACTCGGGATGAGCAGTTCTTC. Translating it yields CASGSIRITRDEQFF.

The J gene is TRBJ1-2, the V gene TRBV5-1, with 12 bases fitting TRBD1. The CDR3 runs to 18 residues. The J segment lost 0 bases and the V segment lost 3 bases, leaving 9 bases of the junction unmatched. Germline V gene data show CDR1 as SGHRS and CDR2 as YFSETQ. CDR3 DNA: TGCGCCAGCAGCTACCAACCGGGACAGGGGGCAGCTAACTATGGCTACACCTTC. The encoded protein is CASSYQPGQGAANYGYTF.

This chain links TRBV7-2 with TRBJ1-5, with D maybe TRBD1 (5 bases). The V gene's germline CDR1 is SGHTA and CDR2 FQGNSA. This CDR3 contains 15 residues. The V end lost 5 bases, the J end lost 3 bases, and 14 bases lay between the germline ends. The chain's CDR3 is CASSPTSGLNQPQHF. The CDR3 DNA reads as TGTGCCAGCAGCCCAACCTCAGGGCTCAATCAGCCCCAGCATTTT.

V usage is TRBV11-2 and J usage is TRBJ1-4; D perhaps matches TRBD1 (5 bases). In germline, CDR1 is SGHAT, CDR2 FQNNGV. The CDR3 covers 14 residues. The V gene lost 1 base and the J gene lost 3 bases, with 6 bases spanning the gap. DNA of the CDR3: TGTGCCAGCAGCTTAGGGACATCTAATGAAAAACTGTTTTTT. This codes for CASSLGTSNEKLFF.

V is TRBV5-4 and J is TRBJ2-1, with TRBD2 identical over 13 bases. Germline CDR1 and CDR2: SGHNT and YYREEE (reference sequence). With V trimmed by 0 bases and J by 2 bases, 5 bases remained unmatched. The CDR3 is 18 amino acids. CDR3 sequence: CASSLGLAGGNTYNEQFF. The CDR3 DNA follows: TGTGCCAGCAGCTTGGGACTAGCGGGGGGAAACACCTACAATGAGCAGTTCTTC.

The CDR3 here is CASSWGTNYYNEQFF. The CDR3 nucleotides are TGTGCCAGCAGCTGGGGGACTAACTATTACAATGAGCAGTTCTTC. The chain joins TRBV7-2 to TRBJ2-1; 7 bases line up with TRBD2. The CDR3 is 15 amino acids. The germline gives CDR1 SGHTA, CDR2 FQGNSA. V lost 4 bases and J lost 4; bases outside the gene matches: 7. The full variable domain, completed using reference TRBV7-2 and TRBJ2-1, is GAGVSQSPSNKVTEKGKDVELRCDPISGHTALYWYRQSLGQGLEFLIYFQGNSAPDKSGLPSDRFSAERTGGSVSTLTIQRTQQEDSAVYLCASSWGTNYYNEQFFGPGTRLTVL.

The chain links TRBV5-1 to TRBJ2-7; TRBD1 is a possible D gene (5 bases). The V end was cut by 7 bases, the J end by 9 bases, with 17 bases between. CDR3 size: 12 residues. The V gene's germline CDR1 is SGHRS and CDR2 YFSETQ. The CDR3 sequence is CASGQDKLGQYF. CDR3 nucleotide sequence: TGCGCCAGCGGTCAGGACAAGTTGGGGCAGTACTTC.

This chain connects TRBV19 to TRBJ1-2; 8 bases line up with TRBD1. The V and J ends lost 9 bases and 7 bases, in that order; junction bases with no gene match: 16. Germline CDR1 LNHDA, CDR2 SQIVND (reference sequence). This CDR3 contains 15 residues. CDR3 sequence (DNA): TGTGCCAGCCACCCTTTACAGGGGGACTCCTTTGGCTACACCTTC. It specifies CASHPLQGDSFGYTF.

This chain connects TRBV5-1 to TRBJ2-1; TRBD1 matches at 7 bases. V was clipped by 4 bases and J by 1 base; unmatched bases: 2. Germline V gene lookup returns CDR1 SGHRS and CDR2 YFSETQ. This CDR3 comprises 14 residues. CDR3 sequence (DNA): TGCGCCAGCAGCAAGGGGGCGTCCTACAATGAGCAGTTCTTC. Translation gives CASSKGASYNEQFF.

This chain joins TRBV6-5 and TRBJ1-1, with D maybe TRBD1 (6 bases). This CDR3 has 14 residues. CDR1 and CDR2 (germline): MNHEY, SVGAGI. Trimming removed 2 bases from V and 2 bases from J, with 9 bases in between. CDR3: CASSYGQSNTEAFF. The CDR3 DNA follows: TGTGCCAGCAGTTACGGACAGTCCAACACTGAAGCTTTCTTT.

This chain links TRBV23-1 with TRBJ2-3; 12 nucleotides align to TRBD2. TRBV23-1 is sorted into the ORF group, with uncertain function. The junction had 13 bases not matched to a gene; V was cut back by 4 bases and J by 2 bases. The CDR3 contains 19 residues. The CDR3 coding sequence is TGCGCCAGCAGTCCGATAAGGACTAGCGGGACTCGCGTCACAGATACGCAGTATTTT. Translating it yields CASSPIRTSGTRVTDTQYF.

The gene calls are TRBV7-2 and TRBJ2-4, with D possibly matching TRBD2 (5 bases). Germline V CDR1 and CDR2: SGHTA, FQGNSA. With 4 bases removed from V and 1 base from J, the gap between germline ends came to 14 bases. This CDR3 has 16 residues. DNA of the CDR3: TGTGCCAGCAGCTCTGCCAGCGGTGGGGCCAAAAACATTCAGTACTTC. Translation gives CASSSASGGAKNIQYF.

The V and J genes are TRBV7-9 and TRBJ1-2; weak D call: TRBD1 (6 bases). The CDR3 has 13 amino acids. V was clipped by 5 bases and J by 1 base, with 8 bases between them. Germline CDR1 and CDR2: SEHNR and FQNEAQ (reference sequence). The CDR3 region has the DNA TGTGCCAGCAGCCCGGACAGTAACTATGGCTACACCTTC. Protein sequence: CASSPDSNYGYTF.

This clone was counted only a few times. DNA for the CDR3: TGCGCCAGCAGCCAAACTACAGGGGTTGAAGCTTTCTTT. Encoded protein: CASSQTTGVEAFF. The rearrangement links TRBV5-1 to TRBJ1-1, with TRBD1 matching over 7 bases. Looked up from germline, CDR1 is SGHRS and CDR2 is YFSETQ. The junction had 7 bases not matched to a gene; V was cut back by 4 bases and J by 7 bases. This CDR3 is built from 13 residues.

The chain recombines TRBV3-1 (or the pseudogene TRBV3-2) with TRBJ1-2, with D tentatively TRBD1 (6 bases). The CDR3 length is 16 residues. Trimming left V 1 base short and J 8 bases short, with 20 bases between. Germline lookup yields CDR1 LGHDT and CDR2 YNNKEL (reference sequence). CDR3 nucleotide sequence: TGTGCCAGCAGCCAAGGGGTTTGGCTGGGGGCGGGCGGCTACACCTTC. It codes for CASSQGVWLGAGGYTF.

In its sample, this clone was seen a few times. The rearrangement links TRBV7-9 to TRBJ1-4, with D hard to call. The CDR3 is 14 residues long. V dropped 1 base and J dropped 8 bases, with 11 bases sitting between them. Germline V gene sequence: CDR1 SEHNR, CDR2 FQNEAQ (reference sequence). The CDR3 region has the DNA TGTGCCAGCAGCTTAGGGCCACCCCCGGAAAAACTGTTTTTT. Translation: CASSLGPPPEKLFF.

The rearrangement joins TRBV14 to TRBJ1-1; TRBD1 matches 10 bases. J gave up 14 bases and V 2 bases, and 8 bases lay outside the gene matches. Germline V lookup: CDR1 SGHDN, CDR2 FVKESK. The CDR3 has 13 residues. CDR3 residues: CASSQNRDRGSFF. DNA for the CDR3: TGTGCCAGCAGCCAAAACCGGGACAGGGGAAGCTTCTTT. Filled out from reference TRBV14 and TRBJ1-1, the complete variable domain reads EAGVTQFPSHSVIEKGQTVTLRCDPISGHDNLYWYRRVMGKEIKFLLHFVKESKQDESGMPNNRFLAERTGGTYSTLKVQPAELEDSGVYFCASSQNRDRGSFFGQGTRLTVV.

The CDR3 coding sequence is TGTGCCAGCAGCTTGGCGGGGACATCCGACTCACCCCTCCACTTT. This encodes CASSLAGTSDSPLHF. The chain is built from TRBV5-8 and TRBJ1-6; D might be TRBD1 (6 bases). CDR3 length: 15 amino acids. Looked up from germline, CDR1 is SGHTS and CDR2 is YDEGEE. The V end lost 0 bases, the J end lost 10 bases, and 14 bases lay between the germline ends.

V and J are TRBV29-1 and TRBJ2-7; 11 positions match TRBD2. The trim removed 6 bases at V and 4 bases at J, leaving 8 bases unmatched. Germline V gene lookup returns CDR1 SQVTM and CDR2 ANQGSEA. This CDR3 is 14 amino acids long. This chain's CDR3 is CSVSTSGVRYEQYF. The CDR3 DNA reads as TGCAGCGTCTCGACTAGCGGGGTTCGGTACGAGCAGTACTTC.

The chain combines TRBV25-1 with TRBJ2-5; 12 bases line up with TRBD2. The CDR3 runs to 14 residues. Germline CDR1 MGHDK, CDR2 SYGVNS. The J segment lost 1 base and the V segment lost 10 bases, leaving 4 bases of the junction unmatched. Written as DNA, the CDR3 is TGTGCCATAAGGACTAGCGGGGCCCAAGAGACCCAGTACTTC. As protein: CAIRTSGAQETQYF.

The CDR3 region has the DNA TGTGCCAGCAGTGAGCAGATAGAGCAGTACTTC. Translating gives CASSEQIEQYF. This chain joins TRBV6-1 and TRBJ2-7, with D unresolved. This CDR3 spans 11 amino acids. The V end was cut by 3 bases, the J end by 7 bases, with 7 bases between. Germline assignment: CDR1 MNHNS and CDR2 SASEGT.

The chain carries TRBV15 and TRBJ1-2, with a weak D call TRBD1 (6 bases). This CDR3 comprises 13 residues. The germline gives CDR1 LNHNV, CDR2 YYDKDF (reference sequence). Trimming left V 5 bases short and J 4 bases short, with 11 bases between. The CDR3, as DNA: TGTGCCACCAGCTCTCAGGGGTCCTATGGCTACACCTTC. Translating gives CATSSQGSYGYTF.